Shown below are 3 T cell receptor beta chains from a single sample sequenced in a study of CD8 T cells in Susac syndrome. Random hexamers primed reverse transcription of about 0.5 to 1 ug RNA. TCRdb redid the calling of the immunoSEQ multiplex PCR reads with MiXCR, one entry per CDR3 protein. The sample contains some 130,000 distinct CDR3 sequences, approximately 94% of which appear only once. The sequencing input was CD4+ T cells from PBMCs. All receptors derive from a human donor with multiple sclerosis.

This clonotype was observed a single time. The chain uses TRBV6-1 and TRBJ2-5; 12 nucleotides agree with TRBD2. CDR1 and CDR2 (germline): MNHNS, SASEGT. Unmatched junction bases numbered 8, after V lost 4 bases and J lost 5 bases. CDR3 size: 16 residues. CDR3 sequence reads: CASSATSGGGRETQYF. The CDR3 DNA reads TGTGCCAGCAGTGCGACTAGCGGGGGAGGTAGGGAGACCCAGTACTTC.

The V call is TRBV3-1, the J call TRBJ2-7; 9 bases agree with TRBD2. V gave up 1 base and J gave up 5 bases; unmatched junction bases: 3. The germline V gene has CDR1 LGHDT and CDR2 YNNKEL (reference sequence). This CDR3 region has 14 residues. The CDR3 DNA reads TGTGCCAGCAGCCAAGTTCGGACTAGCGACGAGCAGTACTTC. Translation gives CASSQVRTSDEQYF.

This chain links TRBV12-3 or TRBV12-4 with TRBJ2-3, with D hard to call. CDR3 size: 15 residues. Trimming removed 4 bases at V and 6 bases at J, with 17 bases between. The CDR3 here is CASSWARAPKDTQYF. The CDR3, as DNA: TGTGCCAGCAGTTGGGCGCGCGCCCCTAAGGATACGCAGTATTTT.